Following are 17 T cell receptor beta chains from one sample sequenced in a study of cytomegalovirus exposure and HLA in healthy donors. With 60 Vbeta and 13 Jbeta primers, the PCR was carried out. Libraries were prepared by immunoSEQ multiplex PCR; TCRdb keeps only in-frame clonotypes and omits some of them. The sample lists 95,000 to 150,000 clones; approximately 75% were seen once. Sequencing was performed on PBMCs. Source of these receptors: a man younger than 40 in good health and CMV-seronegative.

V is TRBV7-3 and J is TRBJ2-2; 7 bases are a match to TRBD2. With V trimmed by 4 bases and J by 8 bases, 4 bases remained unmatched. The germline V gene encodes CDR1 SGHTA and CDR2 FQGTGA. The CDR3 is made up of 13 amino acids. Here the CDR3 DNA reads TGTGCCAGCAGCTCGTGGGGGGGTGGGGAGCTGTTTTTT. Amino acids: CASSSWGGGELFF.

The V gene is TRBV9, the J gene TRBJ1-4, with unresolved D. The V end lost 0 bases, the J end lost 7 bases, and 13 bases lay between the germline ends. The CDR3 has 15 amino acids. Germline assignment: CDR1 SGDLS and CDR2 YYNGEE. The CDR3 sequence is CASSVGPGGVEKLFF. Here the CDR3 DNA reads TGTGCCAGCAGCGTAGGCCCGGGCGGGGTTGAAAAACTGTTTTTT.

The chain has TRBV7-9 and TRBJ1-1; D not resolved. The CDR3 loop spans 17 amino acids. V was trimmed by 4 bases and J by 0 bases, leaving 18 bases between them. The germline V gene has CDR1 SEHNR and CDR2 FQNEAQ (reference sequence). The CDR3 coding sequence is TGTGCCAGCAGCTCGGACCCACTAGTGGGTGTGAACACTGAAGCTTTCTTT. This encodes CASSSDPLVGVNTEAFF.

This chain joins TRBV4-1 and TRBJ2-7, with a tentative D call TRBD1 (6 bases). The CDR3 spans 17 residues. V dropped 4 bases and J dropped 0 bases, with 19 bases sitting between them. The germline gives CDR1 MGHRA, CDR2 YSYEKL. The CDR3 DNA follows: TGCGCCAGCAGCCTAGAAGGACCGGGACACTTCTCCTACGAGCAGTACTTC. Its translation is CASSLEGPGHFSYEQYF.

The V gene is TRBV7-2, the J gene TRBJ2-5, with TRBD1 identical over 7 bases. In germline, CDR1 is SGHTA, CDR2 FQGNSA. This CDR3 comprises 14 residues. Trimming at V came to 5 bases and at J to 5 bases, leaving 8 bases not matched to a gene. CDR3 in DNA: TGTGCCAGCAGCCCCGACAGGGTGAGGGAGACCCAGTACTTC. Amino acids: CASSPDRVRETQYF.

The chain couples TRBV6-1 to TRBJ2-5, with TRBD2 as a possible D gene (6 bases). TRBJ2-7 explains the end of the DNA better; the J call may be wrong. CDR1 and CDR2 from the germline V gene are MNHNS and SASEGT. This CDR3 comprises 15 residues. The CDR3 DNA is TGTGCCAGCAGTGAAATCGGAGGGCTCTCCTACGAGCAGTACTTC. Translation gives CASSEIGGLSYEQYF.

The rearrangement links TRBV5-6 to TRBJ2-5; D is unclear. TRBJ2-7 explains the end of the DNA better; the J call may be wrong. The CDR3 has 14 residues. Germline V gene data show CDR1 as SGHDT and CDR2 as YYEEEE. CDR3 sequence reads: CASSPTRQTYEQYF. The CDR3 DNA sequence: TGTGCCAGCAGCCCTACCCGACAAACCTACGAGCAGTACTTC.

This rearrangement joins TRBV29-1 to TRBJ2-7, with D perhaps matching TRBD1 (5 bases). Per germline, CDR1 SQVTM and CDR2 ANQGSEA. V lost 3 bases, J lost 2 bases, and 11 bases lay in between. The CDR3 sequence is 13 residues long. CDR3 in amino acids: CSVETAYTYEQYF. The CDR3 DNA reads TGCAGCGTTGAGACAGCATACACCTACGAGCAGTACTTC.

The CDR3 coding sequence is TGTGCCAGCAGCTTCCGACTAGTTTCAGATACGCAGTATTTT. Encoded protein: CASSFRLVSDTQYF. This chain joins TRBV7-2 and TRBJ2-3; possibly TRBD2 for D (6 bases). The V and J ends lost 3 bases and 4 bases respectively, with 11 bases between them. CDR3 length equals 14 residues. The germline V gene encodes CDR1 SGHTA and CDR2 FQGNSA.

This chain's CDR3 is CASRALGGHYGYTF. In DNA form, the CDR3 reads TGTGCCAGCAGGGCCCTAGGGGGCCACTATGGCTACACCTTC. This chain connects TRBV5-6 to TRBJ1-2; TRBD1 aligns across 7 bases. The CDR3 is made up of 14 amino acids. The trim removed 5 bases at V and 3 bases at J, leaving 7 bases unmatched. Per the germline V gene, CDR1 is SGHDT and CDR2 is YYEEEE.

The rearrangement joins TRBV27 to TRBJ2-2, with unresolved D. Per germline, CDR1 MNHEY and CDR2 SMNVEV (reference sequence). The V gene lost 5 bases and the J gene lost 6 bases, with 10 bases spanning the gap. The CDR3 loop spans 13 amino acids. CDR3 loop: CASSEVKAGELFF. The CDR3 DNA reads TGTGCCAGCAGTGAGGTTAAGGCCGGGGAGCTGTTTTTT.

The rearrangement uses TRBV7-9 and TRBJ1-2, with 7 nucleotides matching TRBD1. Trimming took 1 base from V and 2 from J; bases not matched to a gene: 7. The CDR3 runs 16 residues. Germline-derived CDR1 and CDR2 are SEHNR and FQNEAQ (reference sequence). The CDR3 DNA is TGTGCCAGCAGCTTAGGCCTCAGGGGGGAGAACTATGGCTACACCTTC. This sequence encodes CASSLGLRGENYGYTF.

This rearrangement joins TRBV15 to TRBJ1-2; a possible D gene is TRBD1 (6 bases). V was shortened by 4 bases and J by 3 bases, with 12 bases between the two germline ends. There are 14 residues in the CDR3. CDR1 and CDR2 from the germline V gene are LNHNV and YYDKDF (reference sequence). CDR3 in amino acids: CATSTATGDYGYTF. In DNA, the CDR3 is TGTGCCACCAGCACAGCGACAGGAGACTATGGCTACACCTTC.

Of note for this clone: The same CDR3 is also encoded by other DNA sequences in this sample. CDR3 in DNA: TGCGCCAGCAGCTTGGTAGCCGGCACAGATACGCAGTATTTT. Translation: CASSLVAGTDTQYF. The rearrangement joins TRBV5-1 to TRBJ2-3, with D hard to call. The V end was cut by 0 bases, the J end by 1 base, with 6 bases between. Germline CDR1 and CDR2: SGHRS and YFSETQ. The CDR3 is made up of 14 amino acids.

In DNA form, the CDR3 reads TGTGCCAGCAGTTTATCGGCTAGCGGGGGGCAACAAGATACGCAGTATTTT. Protein sequence: CASSLSASGGQQDTQYF. The J gene is TRBJ2-3, the V gene TRBV27; 11 nucleotides line up with TRBD2. J lost 5 bases, V lost 0 bases, and 7 bases had no gene match. The germline gives CDR1 MNHEY, CDR2 SMNVEV (reference sequence). This CDR3 is built from 17 residues.

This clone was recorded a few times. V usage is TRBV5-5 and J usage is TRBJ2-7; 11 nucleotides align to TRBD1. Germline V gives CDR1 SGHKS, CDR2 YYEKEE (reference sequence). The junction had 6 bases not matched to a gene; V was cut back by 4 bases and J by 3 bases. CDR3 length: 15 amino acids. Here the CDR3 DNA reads TGTGCCAGCAGCCCAGCCGGGACAGGGGGCTACGAGCAGTACTTC. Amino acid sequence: CASSPAGTGGYEQYF.

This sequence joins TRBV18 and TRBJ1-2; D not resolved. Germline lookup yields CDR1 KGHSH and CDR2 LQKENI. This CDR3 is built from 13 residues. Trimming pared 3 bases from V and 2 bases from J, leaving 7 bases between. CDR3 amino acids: CASSPQENYGYTF. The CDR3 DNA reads TGTGCCAGCTCACCCCAGGAAAACTATGGCTACACCTTC.